This is a list of T cell receptor beta chains from one sample in a study of CD8+ T cells in alopecia areata. The data were produced by immunoSEQ multiplex PCR, yet TCRdb's version contains in-frame clones alone and is incomplete. The sample shows about 190,000 clones, around 60% of them seen only once. Here the sequenced sample was CD4+ T cells sorted from blood, taken at week 4, from a patient treated with tofacitinib. These receptors originate from a human donor with alopecia areata. CDR3s include the opening cysteine and the closing phenylalanine or tryptophan. The D gene is left open where the match is weak. For some rows the clone size is stated as once, few or many, or as a class when expanded; others skip it.

D	size	V	J	DNA	CDR3
.	.	TRBV27	TRBJ1-5	TGTGCCAGCAGTACCCGACGGAGCAATCAGCCCCAGCATTTT	CASSTRRSNQPQHF
TRBD1	.	TRBV5-1	TRBJ2-6	TGCGCCAGCAGCCCCCAGGGGGCTGGGGCCAACGTCCTGACTTTC	CASSPQGAGANVLTF
TRBD1	.	TRBV29-1	TRBJ2-7	TGCAGCGTAACACCGGGACAGGCCTTCTCCTACGAGCAGTACTTC	CSVTPGQAFSYEQYF
.	.	TRBV6-5	TRBJ2-5	TGTGCCAGCAGCCGGGACCTCCGGGGTGAGACCCAGTACTTC	CASSRDLRGETQYF
TRBD2	.	TRBV2	TRBJ2-2	TGTGCCAGCAGTGCCAGCGGGAGGGCCCCCGGGGAGCTGTTTTTT	CASSASGRAPGELFF
.	.	TRBV6-5	TRBJ2-6	TGTGCCAGCAGTTACGTGTTCCGCTCTGGGGCCAACGTCCTGACTTTC	CASSYVFRSGANVLTF
.	.	TRBV29-1	TRBJ2-1	TGCAGCGTTGAAGAGGTTGTGGGGATCCAGTTCTTC	CSVEEVVGIQFF
TRBD1	.	TRBV29-1	TRBJ1-1	TGCAGCGTTGTTCGGGACAGGGTCAACACTGAAGCTTTCTTT	CSVVRDRVNTEAFF
.	few	TRBV5-1	TRBJ2-5	TGCGCCAGCAGCCCCCGGTCTAGCACGGAGACCCAGTACTTC	CASSPRSSTETQYF
TRBD2	.	TRBV29-1	TRBJ2-7	TGCAGCGTCCTAGATGCGGGAGTCGCCTACGAGCAGTACTTC	CSVLDAGVAYEQYF